This T cell receptor beta chain was retrieved from a study of T cells expressing NK-cell markers. Across the study: Sorted T-cell subsets CD3+CD56+NKG2C+, CD3+CD56+NKG2C- and CD3+CD56-NKG2C+ were TCR beta-sequenced. There were seven HCMV-seropositive donors and one seronegative donor among the eight sequenced.

General study points: Of the CD8+ T cell pool in several donors, about 1.0-8% was accounted for by dominant NKG2C+ clonotypes. Several donors' CD3+CD56-NKG2C+ cells were dominated by the same clonotypes.

As for this clonotype: The antigen is not known.

Germline loops: CDR1 SNHLY, CDR2 FYNNEI. CDR3 length equals 11 residues. TCRdb reworked the 5' RACE reads into one entry per CDR3 protein, no DNA. The sample holds tens of thousands of distinct CDR3 sequences. The source of this sequence is a woman between 18 and 75 years old in good health. This sequence joins TRBV2 and TRBJ2-3; TCRdb returns TRBD1, unconfirmable since there is no DNA. The sequencing sample was made of blood T cells: a sorted CD56 or NKG2C T cell subset, CD4+ or CD8+ T cells, or bulk PBMC T cells (not recorded which). The CDR3 region is CASRSVPPQYF. The full variable domain, rest sourced from reference TRBV2 and TRBJ2-3, is EPEVTQTPSHQVTQMGQEVILRCVPISNHLYFYWYRQILGQKVEFLVSFYNNEISEKSEIFDDQFSVERPDGSNFTLKIRSTKLEDSAMYFCASRSVPPQYFGPGTRLTVL.